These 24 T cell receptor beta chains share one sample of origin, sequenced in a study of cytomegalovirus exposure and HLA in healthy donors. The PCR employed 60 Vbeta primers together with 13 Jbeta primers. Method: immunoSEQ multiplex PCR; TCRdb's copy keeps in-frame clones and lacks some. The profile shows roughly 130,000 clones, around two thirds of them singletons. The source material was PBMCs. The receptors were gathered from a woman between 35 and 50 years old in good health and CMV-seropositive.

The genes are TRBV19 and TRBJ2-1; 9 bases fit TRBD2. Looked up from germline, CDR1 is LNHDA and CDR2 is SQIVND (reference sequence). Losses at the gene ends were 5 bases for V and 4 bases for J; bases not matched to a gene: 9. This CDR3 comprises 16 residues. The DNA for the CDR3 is TGTGCCAGTAGTCCCGGACTAGCGAGAATTTACAATGAGCAGTTCTTC. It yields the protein CASSPGLARIYNEQFF.

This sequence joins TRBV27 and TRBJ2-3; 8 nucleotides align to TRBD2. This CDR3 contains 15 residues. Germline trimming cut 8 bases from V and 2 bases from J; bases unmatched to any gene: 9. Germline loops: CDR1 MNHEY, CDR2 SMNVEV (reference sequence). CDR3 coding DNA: TGTGCCAGCCGGGGACTAGGGTTAAACACAGATACGCAGTATTTT. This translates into CASRGLGLNTDTQYF.

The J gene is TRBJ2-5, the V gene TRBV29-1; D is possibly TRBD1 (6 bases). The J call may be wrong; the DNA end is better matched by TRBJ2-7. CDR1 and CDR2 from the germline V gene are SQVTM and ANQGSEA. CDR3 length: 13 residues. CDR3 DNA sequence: TGCAGCGTACTCCGGGACACCTCCTACGAGCAGTACTTC. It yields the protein CSVLRDTSYEQYF.

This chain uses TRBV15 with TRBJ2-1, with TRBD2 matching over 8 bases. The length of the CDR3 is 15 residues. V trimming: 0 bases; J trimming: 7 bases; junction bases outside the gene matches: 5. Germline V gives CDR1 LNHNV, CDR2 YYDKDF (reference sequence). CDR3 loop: CATSRERGGRNEQFF. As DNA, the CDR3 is TGTGCCACCAGCAGAGAACGGGGGGGCCGGAATGAGCAGTTCTTC. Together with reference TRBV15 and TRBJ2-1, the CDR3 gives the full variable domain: DAMVIQNPRYQVTQFGKPVTLSCSQTLNHNVMYWYQQKSSQAPKLLFHYYDKDFNNEADTPDNFQSRRPNTSFCFLDIRSPGLGDTAMYLCATSRERGGRNEQFFGPGTRLTVL.

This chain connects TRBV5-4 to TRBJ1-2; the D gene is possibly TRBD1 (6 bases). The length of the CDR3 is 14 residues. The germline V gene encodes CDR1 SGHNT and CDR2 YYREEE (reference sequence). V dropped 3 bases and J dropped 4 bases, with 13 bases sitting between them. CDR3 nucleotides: TGTGCCAGCAGCTCCCGGGACACGGCCTATGGCTACACCTTC. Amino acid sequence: CASSSRDTAYGYTF.

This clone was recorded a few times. The CDR3 DNA reads TGTGCCAGCAGCCCTACCCCGGGACAGGGGTTTGAAAAACTGTTTTTT. Translating it yields CASSPTPGQGFEKLFF. The chain couples TRBV4-2 to TRBJ1-4, with 10 bases matching TRBD1. Trimming at V came to 4 bases and at J to 7 bases, leaving 9 bases not matched to a gene. From germline, CDR1 is LGHNA and CDR2 YNFKEQ. The CDR3 spans 16 residues.

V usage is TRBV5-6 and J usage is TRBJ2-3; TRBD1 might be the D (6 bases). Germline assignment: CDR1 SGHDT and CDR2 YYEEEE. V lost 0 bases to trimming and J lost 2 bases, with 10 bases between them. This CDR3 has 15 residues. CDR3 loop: CASSLGQGLTDTQYF. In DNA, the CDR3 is TGTGCCAGCAGCTTGGGGCAGGGGCTCACAGATACGCAGTATTTT. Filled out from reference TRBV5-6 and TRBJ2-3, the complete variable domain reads DAGVTQSPTHLIKTRGQQVTLRCSPKSGHDTVSWYQQALGQGPQFIFQYYEEEERQRGNFPDRFSGHQFPNYSSELNVNALLLGDSALYLCASSLGQGLTDTQYFGPGTRLTVL.

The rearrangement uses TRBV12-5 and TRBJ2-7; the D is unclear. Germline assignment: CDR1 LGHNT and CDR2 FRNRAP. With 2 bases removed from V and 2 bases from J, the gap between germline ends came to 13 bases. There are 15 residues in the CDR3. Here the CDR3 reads CASGLSAGIPYEQYF. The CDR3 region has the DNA TGTGCTAGTGGTTTGTCGGCAGGTATACCCTACGAGCAGTACTTC.

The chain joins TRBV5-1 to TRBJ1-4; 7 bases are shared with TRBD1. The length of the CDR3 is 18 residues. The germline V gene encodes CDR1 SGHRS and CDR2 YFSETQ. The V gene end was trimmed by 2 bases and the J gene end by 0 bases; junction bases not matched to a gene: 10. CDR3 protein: CASSLGRDRFATNEKLFF. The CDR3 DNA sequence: TGCGCCAGCAGCTTAGGCCGGGACAGATTTGCAACTAATGAAAAACTGTTTTTT.

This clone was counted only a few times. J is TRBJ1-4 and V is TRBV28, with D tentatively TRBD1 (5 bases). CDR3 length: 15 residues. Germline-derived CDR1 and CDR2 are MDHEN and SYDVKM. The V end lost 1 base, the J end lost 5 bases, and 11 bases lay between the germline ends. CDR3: CASSLSGGENEKLFF. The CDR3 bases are TGTGCCAGCAGTTTATCGGGGGGAGAAAATGAAAAACTGTTTTTT.

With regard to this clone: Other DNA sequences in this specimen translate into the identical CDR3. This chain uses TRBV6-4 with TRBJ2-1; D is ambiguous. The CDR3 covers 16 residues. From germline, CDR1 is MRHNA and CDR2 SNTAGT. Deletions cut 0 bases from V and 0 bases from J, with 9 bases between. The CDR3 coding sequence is TGTGCCAGCAGTGACTCGAAGAGGAGCTCCTACAATGAGCAGTTCTTC. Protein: CASSDSKRSSYNEQFF.

CDR3 sequence (DNA): TGTGCCAGCAGTGGGGGACAGGGGGCTCCCTACGAGCAGTACTTC. Its protein is CASSGGQGAPYEQYF. This chain connects TRBV27 to TRBJ2-7; 12 bases fit TRBD1. Germline V gene sequence: CDR1 MNHEY, CDR2 SMNVEV (reference sequence). V gave up 5 bases and J gave up 2 bases; unmatched junction bases: 4. The CDR3 extends over 15 amino acids.

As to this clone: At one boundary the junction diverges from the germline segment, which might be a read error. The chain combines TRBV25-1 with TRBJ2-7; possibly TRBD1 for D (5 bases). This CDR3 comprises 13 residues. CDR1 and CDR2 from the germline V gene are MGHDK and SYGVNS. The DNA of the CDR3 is TGTGCCAACAGTGAAGGGGCCAGTCGCGAGCAGTACTTC. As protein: CANSEGASREQYF.

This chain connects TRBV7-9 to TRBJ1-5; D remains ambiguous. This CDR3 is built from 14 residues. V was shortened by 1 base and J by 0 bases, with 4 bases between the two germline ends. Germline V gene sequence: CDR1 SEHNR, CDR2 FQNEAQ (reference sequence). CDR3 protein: CASSLDSSNQPQHF. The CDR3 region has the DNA TGTGCCAGCAGCTTAGACAGTAGCAATCAGCCCCAGCATTTT. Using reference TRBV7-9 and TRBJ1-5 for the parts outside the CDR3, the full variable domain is DTGVSQNPRHKITKRGQNVTFRCDPISEHNRLYWYRQTLGQGPEFLTYFQNEAQLEKSRLLSDRFSAERPKGSFSTLEIQRTEQGDSAMYLCASSLDSSNQPQHFGDGTRLSIL.

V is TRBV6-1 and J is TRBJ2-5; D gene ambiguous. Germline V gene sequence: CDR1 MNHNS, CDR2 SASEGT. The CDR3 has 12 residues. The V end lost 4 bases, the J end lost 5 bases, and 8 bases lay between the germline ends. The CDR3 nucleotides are TGTGCCAGCAGTGGTGTCGGTGAGACCCAGTACTTC. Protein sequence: CASSGVGETQYF.

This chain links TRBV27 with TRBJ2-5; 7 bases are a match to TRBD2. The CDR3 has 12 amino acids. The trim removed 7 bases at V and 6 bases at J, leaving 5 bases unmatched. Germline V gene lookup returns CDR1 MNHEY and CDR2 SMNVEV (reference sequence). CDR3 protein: CASMGGAQTQYF. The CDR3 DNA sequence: TGTGCCAGCATGGGAGGGGCCCAGACCCAGTACTTC.

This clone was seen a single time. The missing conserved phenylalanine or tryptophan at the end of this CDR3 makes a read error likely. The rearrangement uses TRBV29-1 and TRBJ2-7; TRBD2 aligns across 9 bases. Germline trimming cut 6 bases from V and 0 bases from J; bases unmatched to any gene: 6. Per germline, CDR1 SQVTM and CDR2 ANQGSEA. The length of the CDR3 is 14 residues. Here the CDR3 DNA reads TGCAGCGTCGATGTTAGCGGGAGCTCCTACGAGCAGTACCTC. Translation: CSVDVSGSSYEQYL.

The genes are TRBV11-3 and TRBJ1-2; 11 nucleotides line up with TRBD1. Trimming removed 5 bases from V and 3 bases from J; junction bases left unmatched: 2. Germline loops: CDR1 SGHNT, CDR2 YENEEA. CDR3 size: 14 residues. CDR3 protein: CASSEGQGDYGYTF. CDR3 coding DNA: TGTGCCAGCAGCGAGGGACAGGGGGACTATGGCTACACCTTC. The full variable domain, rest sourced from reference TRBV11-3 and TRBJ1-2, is EAGVVQSPRYKIIEKKQPVAFWCNPISGHNTLYWYLQNLGQGPELLIRYENEEAVDDSQLPKDRFSAERLKGVDSTLKIQPAELGDSAVYLCASSEGQGDYGYTFGSGTRLTVV.

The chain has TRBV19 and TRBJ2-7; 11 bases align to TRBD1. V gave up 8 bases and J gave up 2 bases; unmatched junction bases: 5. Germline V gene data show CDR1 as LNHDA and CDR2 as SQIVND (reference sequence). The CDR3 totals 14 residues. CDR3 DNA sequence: TGTGCCAGTGGACAGGGGGCCGGGGCCTACGAGCAGTACTTC. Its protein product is CASGQGAGAYEQYF. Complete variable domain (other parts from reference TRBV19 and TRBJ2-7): DGGITQSPKYLFRKEGQNVTLSCEQNLNHDAMYWYRQDPGQGLRLIYYSQIVNDFQKGDIAEGYSVSREKKESFPLTVTSAQKNPTAFYLCASGQGAGAYEQYFGPGTRLTVT.

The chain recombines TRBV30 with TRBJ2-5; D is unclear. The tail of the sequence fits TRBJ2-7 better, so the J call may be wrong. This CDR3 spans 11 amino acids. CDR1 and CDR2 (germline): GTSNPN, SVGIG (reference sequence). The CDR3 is CAWSAPYEQYF. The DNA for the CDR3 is TGTGCCTGGAGTGCCCCGTACGAGCAGTACTTC.

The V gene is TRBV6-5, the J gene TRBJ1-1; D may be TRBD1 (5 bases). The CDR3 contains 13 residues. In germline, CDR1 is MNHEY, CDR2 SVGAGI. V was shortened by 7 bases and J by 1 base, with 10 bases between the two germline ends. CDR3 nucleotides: TGTGCCAGCAACCACAGGCGGAACACTGAAGCTTTCTTT. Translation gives CASNHRRNTEAFF.

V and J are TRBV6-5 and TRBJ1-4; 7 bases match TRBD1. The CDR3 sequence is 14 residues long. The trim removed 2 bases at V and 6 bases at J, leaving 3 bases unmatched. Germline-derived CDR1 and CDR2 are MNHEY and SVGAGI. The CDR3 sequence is CASSYRQGDEKLFF. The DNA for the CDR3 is TGTGCCAGCAGTTACAGACAGGGTGATGAAAAACTGTTTTTT.

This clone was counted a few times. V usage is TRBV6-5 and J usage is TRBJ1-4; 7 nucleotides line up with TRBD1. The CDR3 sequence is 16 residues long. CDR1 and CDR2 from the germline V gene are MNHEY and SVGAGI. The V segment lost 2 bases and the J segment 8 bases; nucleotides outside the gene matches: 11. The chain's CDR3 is CASSYAKTGPGEKLFF. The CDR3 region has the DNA TGTGCCAGCAGTTACGCTAAGACAGGGCCGGGCGAAAAACTGTTTTTT.

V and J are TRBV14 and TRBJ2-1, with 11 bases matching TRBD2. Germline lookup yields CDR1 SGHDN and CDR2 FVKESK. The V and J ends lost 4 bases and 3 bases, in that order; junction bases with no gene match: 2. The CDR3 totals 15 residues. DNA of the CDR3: TGTGCCAGCAGCCTCGGGACTAGCGGCTACAATGAGCAGTTCTTC. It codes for CASSLGTSGYNEQFF. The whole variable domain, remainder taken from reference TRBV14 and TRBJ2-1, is EAGVTQFPSHSVIEKGQTVTLRCDPISGHDNLYWYRRVMGKEIKFLLHFVKESKQDESGMPNNRFLAERTGGTYSTLKVQPAELEDSGVYFCASSLGTSGYNEQFFGPGTRLTVL.